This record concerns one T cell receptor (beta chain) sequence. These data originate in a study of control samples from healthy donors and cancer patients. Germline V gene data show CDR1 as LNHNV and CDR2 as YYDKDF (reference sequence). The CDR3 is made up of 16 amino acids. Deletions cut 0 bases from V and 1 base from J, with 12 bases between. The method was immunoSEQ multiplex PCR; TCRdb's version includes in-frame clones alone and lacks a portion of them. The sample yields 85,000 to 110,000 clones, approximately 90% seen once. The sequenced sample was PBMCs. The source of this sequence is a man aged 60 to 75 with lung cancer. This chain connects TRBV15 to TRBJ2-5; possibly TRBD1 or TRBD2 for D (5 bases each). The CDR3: CATSRDEWGIQETQYF. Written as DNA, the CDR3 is TGTGCCACCAGCAGAGATGAATGGGGGATCCAAGAGACCCAGTACTTC.